This is a list of T cell receptor beta chains from one sample in a study of blood T cell repertoires in COVID-19. Clones were sequenced by immunoSEQ multiplex PCR, and TCRdb holds only the in-frame ones, with some missing. The sample consists of 150,000 to 200,000 clones, more than 85% of them appearing once. Material: peripheral blood. These receptors were collected from a woman aged 55-69 years with COVID-19, enrolled during active disease. Both conserved end residues are part of each CDR3.

length	V	CDR3
14	TRBV3-1/TRBV3-2	CASSLGRVNEKLFF
14	TRBV7-3	CASSRGQSDGELFF
13	TRBV5-6	CASTLLGVTEAFF
13	TRBV5-1	CASSLATAYEQYF
18	TRBV12-5	CASGLRWTGDGNNQPQHF
13	TRBV7-9	CASSFRGLEGAFF
17	TRBV5-1	CASSLAGGLSSYNEQFF
13	TRBV6-4	CASSERAGNTIYF
19	TRBV4-2	CASSQDVASGGSSTDTQYF
14	TRBV7-9	CASSLWQDSYEQYF
15	TRBV11-2	CASSLNKFSYNEQFF
15	TRBV5-1	CASSGRDRYTGELFF
14	TRBV16	CASSLLSGAGGYTF
15	TRBV4-1	CASSRQQGDSQPQHF
18	TRBV6-2/TRBV6-3	CASSYDRGLGISAGELFF
16	TRBV19	CASSIISRQGFTEAFF
16	TRBV4-2	CASRKQGNHTGNTIYF
13	TRBV5-1	CASTTEDLYGYTF
16	TRBV5-8	CASREADRGLDTEAFF
14	TRBV11-2	CASSQIWGDYGYTF
14	TRBV15	CATSRGNRGTEAFF
15	TRBV5-1	CASASGGQNTGELFF
13	TRBV7-2	CASSFRRDAEAFF
12	TRBV5-4	CASSLSGDTQYF
15	TRBV14	CASRASGGARNEQFF
14	TRBV18	CASSPGQGNQPQHF
15	TRBV18	CASSPRSREDYGYTF
11	TRBV18	CASSDSLGYTF
15	TRBV5-1	CASSLISGGDYEQYF
14	TRBV6-5	CASSPQGDYNEQFF
16	TRBV3-1/TRBV3-2	CASSQDPGRSFTEAFF
13	TRBV2	CASRDDRKETQYF
11	TRBV12-3/TRBV12-4	CASRRQGAAFF
17	TRBV11-2	CASSPGLAGGAGDTQYF
13	TRBV10-3	CAISVRGNTEAFF
13	TRBV1	CTSSHEGGYEQYF
13	TRBV11-1	CASSFRGGYEQYF
17	TRBV18	CASSPGVPGQKFYGYTF
14	TRBV9	CASSGYGMNTEAFF
15	TRBV19	CASRTWEQGPPGYTF
19	TRBV6-6	CASSRGQGTLASPNYGYTF